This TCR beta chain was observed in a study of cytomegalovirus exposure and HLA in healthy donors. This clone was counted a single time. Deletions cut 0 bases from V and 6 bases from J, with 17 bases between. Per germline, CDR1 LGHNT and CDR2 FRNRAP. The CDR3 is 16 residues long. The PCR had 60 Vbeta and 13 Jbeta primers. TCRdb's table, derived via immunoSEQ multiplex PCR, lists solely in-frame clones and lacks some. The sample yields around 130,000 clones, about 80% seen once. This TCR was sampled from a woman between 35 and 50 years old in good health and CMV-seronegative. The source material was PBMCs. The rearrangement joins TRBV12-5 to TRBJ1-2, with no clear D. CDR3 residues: CASGLVPEGLGNGYTF. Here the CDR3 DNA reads TGTGCTAGTGGTTTGGTACCGGAGGGATTGGGAAATGGCTACACCTTC.